The TCR beta chain described here comes from a study of blood T cell repertoires in COVID-19. Germline lookup yields CDR1 GTSNPN and CDR2 SVGIG (reference sequence). The CDR3 length is 15 residues. Libraries were prepared by immunoSEQ multiplex PCR; TCRdb keeps only in-frame clonotypes and omits some of them. The sample lists about 84,000 clones, approximately 80% occurring once. The chain uses TRBV30 and TRBJ1-5; a possible D gene is TRBD1 (5 bases). Sequencing was performed on peripheral blood. The sequence was collected from a woman aged 80 or over with acute or convalescent COVID-19. The DNA of the CDR3 is TGTGCGCATAAGAGGACCCCGAAGGGGTTGACGACCCAGCATTTT. It codes for CAHKRTPKGLTTQHF.